Each of the 23 T cell receptor beta chains below was sequenced from the same sample in a study of technical replicates of blood from a handful of donors. Generated by immunoSEQ multiplex PCR, the TCRdb table keeps only in-frame clones and is missing some. The sample lists roughly 70,000 clones, approximately 96% occurring once. The sequencing sample was made of T cells isolated from PBMCs. These receptors were taken from a human donor in good health.

The rearrangement links TRBV9 to TRBJ1-1, with 7 bases lining up with TRBD1. This CDR3 contains 15 residues. CDR1 is SGDLS and CDR2 is YYNGEE in the germline V gene. The V segment lost 0 bases and the J segment 3 bases; nucleotides outside the gene matches: 5. The chain's CDR3 is CASSVGWQGDTEAFF. DNA for the CDR3: TGTGCCAGCAGCGTAGGGTGGCAGGGGGACACTGAAGCTTTCTTT.

This sequence joins TRBV5-5 and TRBJ2-7; D possibly corresponds to TRBD2 (5 bases). CDR1 and CDR2 (germline): SGHKS, YYEKEE (reference sequence). The CDR3 spans 13 residues. The V end was cut by 4 bases, the J end by 6 bases, with 14 bases between. DNA for the CDR3: TGTGCCAGCAGCGTGGGAGTATCCCTCGAGCAGTACTTC. Amino acids: CASSVGVSLEQYF.

This chain links TRBV14 with TRBJ2-7; TRBD1 aligns across 8 bases. CDR3 length equals 13 residues. The trim removed 4 bases at V and 4 bases at J, leaving 3 bases unmatched. Germline assignment: CDR1 SGHDN and CDR2 FVKESK. The CDR3 loop reads CASSRRGPYEQYF. The CDR3 nucleotides read TGTGCCAGCAGCCGCAGGGGGCCTTACGAGCAGTACTTC.

CDR3: CASSFSLNTEAFF. As DNA, the CDR3 is TGTGCCAGCAGCTTTTCTCTGAACACTGAAGCTTTCTTT. The rearrangement uses TRBV7-2 and TRBJ1-1; D is unresolved. The CDR3 sequence is 13 residues long. Trimming shortened V by 3 bases and J by 0 bases, and 5 bases separated the two germline ends. The germline V gene has CDR1 SGHTA and CDR2 FQGNSA.

This chain uses TRBV7-9 with TRBJ1-4; D is unclear. The CDR3 sequence is 12 residues long. Germline V lookup: CDR1 SEHNR, CDR2 FQNEAQ (reference sequence). V dropped 1 base and J dropped 8 bases, with 5 bases sitting between them. CDR3 DNA sequence: TGTGCCAGCAGCTTAGAGAGGGAAAAACTGTTTTTT. Residues: CASSLEREKLFF.

V and J are TRBV19 and TRBJ2-1; 12 bases are shared with TRBD2. Trimming removed 5 bases from V and 4 bases from J; junction bases left unmatched: 3. CDR1 is LNHDA, CDR2 SQIVND, per germline (reference sequence). The CDR3 is made up of 15 amino acids. CDR3 sequence reads: CASSAGLAGYNEQFF. CDR3 bases: TGTGCCAGTAGTGCCGGACTAGCGGGGTACAATGAGCAGTTCTTC.

This chain joins TRBV18 and TRBJ1-1; D possibly corresponds to TRBD1 (5 bases). Germline CDR1 reads KGHSH; CDR2 reads LQKENI. The CDR3 loop spans 12 amino acids. Trimming took 6 bases from V and 8 from J, leaving 13 bases between them. The CDR3 sequence: CASSLGQWEAFF. CDR3 DNA: TGTGCCAGCTCCTTGGGGCAGTGGGAAGCTTTCTTT.

V and J are TRBV10-3 and TRBJ2-1; perhaps TRBD2 as D (5 bases). Trimming pared 3 bases from V and 9 bases from J, leaving 12 bases between. CDR1 and CDR2 (germline): ENHRY, SYGVKD. This CDR3 has 13 residues. CDR3 in amino acids: CAISEGEGSEQFF. Here the CDR3 DNA reads TGTGCCATCAGTGAAGGCGAGGGTAGTGAGCAGTTCTTC.

The chain combines TRBV5-6 with TRBJ2-7; 11 nucleotides match TRBD2. Trimming removed 7 bases from V and 4 bases from J; junction bases left unmatched: 7. This CDR3 contains 14 residues. The germline CDR1 and CDR2 sequences are SGHDT and YYEEEE. CDR3 amino acids: CASAMTSGTYEQYF. CDR3 sequence (DNA): TGTGCCAGCGCTATGACTAGCGGGACTTACGAGCAGTACTTC. Using reference TRBV5-6 and TRBJ2-7 for the parts outside the CDR3, the full variable domain is DAGVTQSPTHLIKTRGQQVTLRCSPKSGHDTVSWYQQALGQGPQFIFQYYEEEERQRGNFPDRFSGHQFPNYSSELNVNALLLGDSALYLCASAMTSGTYEQYFGPGTRLTVT.

This clone was detected only once. The V and J genes are TRBV29-1 and TRBJ2-7, with a possible D match to TRBD1 (8 bases). Trimming pared 7 bases from V and 1 base from J, leaving 14 bases between. The CDR3 is 13 residues long. CDR1 and CDR2 (germline): SQVTM, ANQGSEA. The CDR3 coding sequence is TGCAGCGCTGGACAGGGACTATCCTACGAGCAGTACTTC. It encodes CSAGQGLSYEQYF.

The chain has TRBV2 and TRBJ2-5; 8 nucleotides line up with TRBD1. From germline, CDR1 is SNHLY and CDR2 FYNNEI. The CDR3 length is 15 residues. Unmatched junction bases numbered 5, after V lost 1 base and J lost 4 bases. CDR3 DNA: TGTGCCAGCAGTGAAGATTTACAGGGGGGAGAGACCCAGTACTTC. It encodes CASSEDLQGGETQYF.

This sequence joins TRBV2 and TRBJ2-7; D is unclear. CDR3 length: 13 amino acids. V was pared by 3 bases and J by 4 bases, with 10 bases between. Germline V gene lookup returns CDR1 SNHLY and CDR2 FYNNEI. CDR3 nucleotides: TGTGCCAGCAGTGAGATGGGCAGATACGAGCAGTACTTC. Protein: CASSEMGRYEQYF.

This chain joins TRBV19 and TRBJ1-5; D ambiguous. V was pared by 7 bases and J by 1 base, with 8 bases between. In germline, CDR1 is LNHDA, CDR2 SQIVND (reference sequence). This CDR3 has 13 amino acids. The CDR3 reads CASKSYSNQPQHF. CDR3 coding DNA: TGTGCCAGTAAGAGTTACAGCAATCAGCCCCAGCATTTT.

With respect to this clone: The same CDR3 can be traced to other DNA sequences in this sample. The chain employs TRBV9 and TRBJ1-1; D remains unclear. This CDR3 has 13 amino acids. Germline CDR1 SGDLS, CDR2 YYNGEE. With 0 bases removed from V and 4 bases from J, the gap between germline ends came to 7 bases. The CDR3 sequence is CASSVGGSTEAFF. The CDR3, as DNA: TGTGCCAGCAGCGTAGGAGGGTCCACTGAAGCTTTCTTT.

The chain recombines TRBV11-2 with TRBJ2-7; 9 bases are shared with TRBD1. The germline V gene has CDR1 SGHAT and CDR2 FQNNGV. The CDR3 is 13 residues long. Losses at the gene ends were 5 bases for V and 7 bases for J; bases not matched to a gene: 6. The CDR3 DNA reads as TGTGCCAGCAGCCCGGGGACAGGGTGGGAGCAGTACTTC. It translates to CASSPGTGWEQYF.

The rearrangement uses TRBV9 and TRBJ2-7, with 10 nucleotides matching TRBD2. V lost 2 bases, J lost 5 bases, and 10 bases stayed unmatched. The germline CDR1 and CDR2 sequences are SGDLS and YYNGEE. This CDR3 has 16 amino acids. CDR3 in DNA: TGTGCCAGCAGCGTGGATCCTAGCGGGAGTGTCGACGAGCAGTACTTC. This translates into CASSVDPSGSVDEQYF. Based on the CDR3 plus reference TRBV9 and TRBJ2-7, the full variable domain is DSGVTQTPKHLITATGQRVTLRCSPRSGDLSVYWYQQSLDQGLQFLIQYYNGEERAKGNILERFSAQQFPDLHSELNLSSLELGDSALYFCASSVDPSGSVDEQYFGPGTRLTVT.

The chain couples TRBV4-2 to TRBJ2-2; D possibly corresponds to TRBD1 (5 bases). The CDR3 spans 18 residues. V lost 0 bases and J lost 0, with 14 bases in between. CDR1 is LGHNA, CDR2 YNFKEQ, per germline. The CDR3 loop reads CASSQEGVRVTNTGELFF. Here the CDR3 DNA reads TGTGCCAGCAGCCAAGAAGGGGTTCGTGTCACGAACACCGGGGAGCTGTTTTTT.

The CDR3 reads CASIPGTDNTGELFF. CDR3 coding DNA: TGCGCCAGCATACCCGGGACAGATAACACCGGGGAGCTGTTTTTT. The chain couples TRBV5-1 to TRBJ2-2; 7 nucleotides agree with TRBD1. V shed 6 bases and J 2 bases; nucleotides not matched to a gene: 7. CDR3 size: 15 residues. CDR1 SGHRS and CDR2 YFSETQ come from the germline V gene.

The chain combines TRBV11-2 with TRBJ1-2, with D maybe TRBD1 (6 bases). The CDR3 runs 13 residues. Germline CDR1 SGHAT, CDR2 FQNNGV. Trimming shortened V by 2 bases and J by 8 bases, and 12 bases separated the two germline ends. The CDR3 coding sequence is TGTGCCAGCAGCTTAACTGCAGGGGTGGGCTACACCTTC. Protein product: CASSLTAGVGYTF.

The chain links TRBV7-9 to TRBJ1-1; unclear D gene. Per germline, CDR1 SEHNR and CDR2 FQNEAQ (reference sequence). Trimming removed 6 bases from V and 3 bases from J, with 8 bases in between. The CDR3 contains 12 residues. The CDR3 reads CASSSHDTEAFF. Written as DNA, the CDR3 is TGTGCCAGCAGTTCACATGACACTGAAGCTTTCTTT. The full variable domain, in which reference TRBV7-9 and TRBJ1-1 provide the parts outside the CDR3, is DTGVSQNPRHKITKRGQNVTFRCDPISEHNRLYWYRQTLGQGPEFLTYFQNEAQLEKSRLLSDRFSAERPKGSFSTLEIQRTEQGDSAMYLCASSSHDTEAFFGQGTRLTVV.

This clone has only one observation. The chain is built from TRBV28 and TRBJ2-7; D is unclear. The CDR3 totals 14 residues. V lost 4 bases, J lost 0 bases, and 10 bases lay in between. CDR1 is MDHEN and CDR2 is SYDVKM in the germline V gene. The CDR3 DNA reads as TGTGCCAGCAGTTCCCGACTGAGCTCCTACGAGCAGTACTTC. Translated: CASSSRLSSYEQYF.

The genes are TRBV9 and TRBJ2-7, with TRBD1 as a possible D gene (5 bases). Per germline, CDR1 SGDLS and CDR2 YYNGEE. CDR3 length: 15 residues. V lost 3 bases and J 5 bases, leaving 18 bases between the germline ends. CDR3 in amino acids: CASSEGIMQGDEQYF. The CDR3 DNA is TGTGCCAGCAGCGAGGGGATAATGCAAGGGGACGAGCAGTACTTC.

The gene calls are TRBV29-1 and TRBJ2-3, with D possibly TRBD2 on 5 matching bases. The V end lost 1 base, the J end lost 5 bases, and 10 bases lay between the germline ends. The CDR3 contains 13 residues. Germline CDR1 reads SQVTM; CDR2 reads ANQGSEA. The CDR3 sequence is CSVEVRVRDTQYF. The CDR3 DNA reads TGCAGCGTTGAAGTGCGGGTCCGAGATACGCAGTATTTT.